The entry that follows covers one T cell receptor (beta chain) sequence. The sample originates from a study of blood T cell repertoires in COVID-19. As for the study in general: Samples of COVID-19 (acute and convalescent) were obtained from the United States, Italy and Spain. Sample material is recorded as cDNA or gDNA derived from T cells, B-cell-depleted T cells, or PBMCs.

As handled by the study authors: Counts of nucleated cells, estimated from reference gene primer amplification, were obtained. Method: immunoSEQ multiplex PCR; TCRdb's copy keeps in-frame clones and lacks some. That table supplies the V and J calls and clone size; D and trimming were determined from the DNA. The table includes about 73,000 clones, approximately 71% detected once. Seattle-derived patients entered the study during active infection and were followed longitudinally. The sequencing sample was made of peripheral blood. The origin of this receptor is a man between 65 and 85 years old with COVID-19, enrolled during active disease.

The CDR3 DNA sequence: TGTGCCAGCAGTGACCGGGACAGCGACTACAATGAGCAGTTCTTC. It is translated as CASSDRDSDYNEQFF. This sequence joins TRBV6-1 and TRBJ2-1; 7 nucleotides align to TRBD1. After removal of 3 bases from V and 3 bases from J, the junction contained 5 bases not matched to a gene. The CDR3 has 15 amino acids. Germline values: CDR1 MNHNS, CDR2 SASEGT.